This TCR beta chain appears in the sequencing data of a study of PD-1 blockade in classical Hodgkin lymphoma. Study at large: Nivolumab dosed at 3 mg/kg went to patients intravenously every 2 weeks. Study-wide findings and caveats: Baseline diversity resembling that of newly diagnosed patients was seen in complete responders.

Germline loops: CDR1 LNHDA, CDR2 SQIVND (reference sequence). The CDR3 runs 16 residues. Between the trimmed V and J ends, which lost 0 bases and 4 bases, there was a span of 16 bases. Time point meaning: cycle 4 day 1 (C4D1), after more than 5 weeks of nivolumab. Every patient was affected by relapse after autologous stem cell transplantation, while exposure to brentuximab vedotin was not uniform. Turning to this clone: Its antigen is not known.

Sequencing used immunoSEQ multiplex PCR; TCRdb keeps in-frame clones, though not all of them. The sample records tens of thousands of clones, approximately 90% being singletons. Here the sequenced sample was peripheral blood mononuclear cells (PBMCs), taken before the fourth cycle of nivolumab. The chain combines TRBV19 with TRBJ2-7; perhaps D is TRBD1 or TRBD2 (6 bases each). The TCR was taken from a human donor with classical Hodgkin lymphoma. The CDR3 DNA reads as TGTGCCAGTAGTATAGAATACAGGGAGGTCGCGTACGAGCAGTACTTC. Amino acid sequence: CASSIEYREVAYEQYF.